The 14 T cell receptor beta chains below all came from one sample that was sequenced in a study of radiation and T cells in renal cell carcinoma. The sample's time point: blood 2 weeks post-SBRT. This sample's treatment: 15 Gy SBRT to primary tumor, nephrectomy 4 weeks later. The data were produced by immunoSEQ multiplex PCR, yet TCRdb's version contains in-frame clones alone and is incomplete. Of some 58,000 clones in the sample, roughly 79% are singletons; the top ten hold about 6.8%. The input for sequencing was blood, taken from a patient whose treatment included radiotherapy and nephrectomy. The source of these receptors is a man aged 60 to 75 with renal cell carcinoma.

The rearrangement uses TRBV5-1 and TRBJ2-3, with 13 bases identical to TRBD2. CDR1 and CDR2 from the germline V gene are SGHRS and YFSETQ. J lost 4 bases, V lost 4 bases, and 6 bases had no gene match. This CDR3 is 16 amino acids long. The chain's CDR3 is CASSELAGGLPDTQYF. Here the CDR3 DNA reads TGCGCCAGCAGCGAACTAGCGGGGGGGCTCCCAGATACGCAGTATTTT.

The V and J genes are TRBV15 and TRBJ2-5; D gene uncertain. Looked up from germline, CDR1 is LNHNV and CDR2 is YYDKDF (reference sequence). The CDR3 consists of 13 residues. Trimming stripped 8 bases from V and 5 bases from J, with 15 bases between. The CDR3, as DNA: TGTGCCACCGGGTTCCCTCATCAGGAGACCCAGTACTTC. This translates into CATGFPHQETQYF.

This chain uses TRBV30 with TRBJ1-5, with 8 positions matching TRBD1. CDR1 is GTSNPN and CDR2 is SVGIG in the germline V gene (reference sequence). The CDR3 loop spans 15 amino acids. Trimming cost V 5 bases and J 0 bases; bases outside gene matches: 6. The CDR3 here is CAWDRGPISNQPQHF. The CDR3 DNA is TGTGCCTGGGACAGGGGACCTATTAGCAATCAGCCCCAGCATTTT. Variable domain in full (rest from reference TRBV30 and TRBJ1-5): SQTIHQWPATLVQPVGSPLSLECTVEGTSNPNLYWYRQAAGRGLQLLFYSVGIGQISSEVPQNLSASRPQDRQFILSSKKLLLSDSGFYLCAWDRGPISNQPQHFGDGTRLSIL.

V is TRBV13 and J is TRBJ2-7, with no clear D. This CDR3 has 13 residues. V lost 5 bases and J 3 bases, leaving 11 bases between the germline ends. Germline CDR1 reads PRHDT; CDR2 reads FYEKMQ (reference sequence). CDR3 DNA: TGTGCCAGCAGCCGGCCGGGCGGCTACGAGCAGTACTTC. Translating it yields CASSRPGGYEQYF.

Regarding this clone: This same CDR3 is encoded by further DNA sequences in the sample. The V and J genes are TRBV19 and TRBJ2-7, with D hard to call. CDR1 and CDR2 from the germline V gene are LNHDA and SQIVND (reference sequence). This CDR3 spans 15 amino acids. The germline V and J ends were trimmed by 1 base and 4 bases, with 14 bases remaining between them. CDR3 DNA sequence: TGTGCCAGTAGTATAGTACCGCAGCCGGCATACGAGCAGTACTTC. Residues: CASSIVPQPAYEQYF. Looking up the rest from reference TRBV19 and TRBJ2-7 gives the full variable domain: DGGITQSPKYLFRKEGQNVTLSCEQNLNHDAMYWYRQDPGQGLRLIYYSQIVNDFQKGDIAEGYSVSREKKESFPLTVTSAQKNPTAFYLCASSIVPQPAYEQYFGPGTRLTVT.

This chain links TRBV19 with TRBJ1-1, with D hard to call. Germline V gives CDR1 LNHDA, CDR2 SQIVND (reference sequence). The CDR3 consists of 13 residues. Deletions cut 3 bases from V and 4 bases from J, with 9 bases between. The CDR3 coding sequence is TGTGCCAGTAGTATCCCACTAGGCACTGAAGCTTTCTTT. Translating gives CASSIPLGTEAFF.

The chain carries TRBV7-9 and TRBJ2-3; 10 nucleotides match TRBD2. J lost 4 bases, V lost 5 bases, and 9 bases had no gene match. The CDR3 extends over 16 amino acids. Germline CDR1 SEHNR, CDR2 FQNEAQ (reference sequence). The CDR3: CASSATSGVGADTQYF. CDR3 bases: TGTGCCAGCAGCGCCACTAGCGGGGTGGGCGCAGATACGCAGTATTTT.

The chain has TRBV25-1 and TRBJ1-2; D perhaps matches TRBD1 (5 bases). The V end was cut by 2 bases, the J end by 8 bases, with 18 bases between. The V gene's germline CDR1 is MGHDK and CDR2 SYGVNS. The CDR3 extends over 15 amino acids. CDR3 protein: CASSENDGGARGYTF. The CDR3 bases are TGTGCCAGCAGTGAAAATGATGGGGGAGCTCGAGGCTACACCTTC.

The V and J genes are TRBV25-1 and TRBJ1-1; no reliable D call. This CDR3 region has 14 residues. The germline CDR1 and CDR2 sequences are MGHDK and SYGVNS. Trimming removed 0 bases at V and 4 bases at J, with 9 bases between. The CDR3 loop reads CASSEYRTGTEAFF. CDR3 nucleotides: TGTGCCAGCAGTGAATATAGGACGGGCACTGAAGCTTTCTTT.

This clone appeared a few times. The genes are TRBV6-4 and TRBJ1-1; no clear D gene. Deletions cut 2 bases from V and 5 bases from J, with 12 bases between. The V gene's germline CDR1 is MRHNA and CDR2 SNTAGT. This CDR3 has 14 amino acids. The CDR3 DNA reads TGTGCCAGCAGTGACACTTCTTGGGGTACTGAAGCTTTCTTT. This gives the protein CASSDTSWGTEAFF.

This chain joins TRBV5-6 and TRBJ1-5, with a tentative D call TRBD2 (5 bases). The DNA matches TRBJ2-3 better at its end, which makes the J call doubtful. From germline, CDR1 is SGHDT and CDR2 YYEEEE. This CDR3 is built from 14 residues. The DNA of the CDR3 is TGTGCCAGCAGCTGGGCCGGGAACAATCAGCCCCAGTATTTT. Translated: CASSWAGNNQPQYF.

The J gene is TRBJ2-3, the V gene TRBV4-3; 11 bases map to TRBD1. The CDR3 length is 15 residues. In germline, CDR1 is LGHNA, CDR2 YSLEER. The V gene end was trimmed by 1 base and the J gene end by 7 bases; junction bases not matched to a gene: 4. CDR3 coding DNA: TGCGCCAGCAGCCAAGTGGGACAGGGGGTTTATACGCAGTATTTT. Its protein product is CASSQVGQGVYTQYF.

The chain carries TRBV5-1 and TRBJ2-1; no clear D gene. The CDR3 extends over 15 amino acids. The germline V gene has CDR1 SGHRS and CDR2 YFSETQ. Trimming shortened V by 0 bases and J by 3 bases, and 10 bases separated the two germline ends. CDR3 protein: CASSLELRIYNEQFF. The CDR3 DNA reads TGCGCCAGCAGCTTGGAGTTAAGAATCTACAATGAGCAGTTCTTC.

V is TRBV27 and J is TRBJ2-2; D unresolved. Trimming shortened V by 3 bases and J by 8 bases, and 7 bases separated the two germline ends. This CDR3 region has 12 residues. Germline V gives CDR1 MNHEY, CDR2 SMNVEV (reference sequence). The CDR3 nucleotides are TGTGCCAGCAGTTTTGGCATTGGGGAGCTGTTTTTT. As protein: CASSFGIGELFF.